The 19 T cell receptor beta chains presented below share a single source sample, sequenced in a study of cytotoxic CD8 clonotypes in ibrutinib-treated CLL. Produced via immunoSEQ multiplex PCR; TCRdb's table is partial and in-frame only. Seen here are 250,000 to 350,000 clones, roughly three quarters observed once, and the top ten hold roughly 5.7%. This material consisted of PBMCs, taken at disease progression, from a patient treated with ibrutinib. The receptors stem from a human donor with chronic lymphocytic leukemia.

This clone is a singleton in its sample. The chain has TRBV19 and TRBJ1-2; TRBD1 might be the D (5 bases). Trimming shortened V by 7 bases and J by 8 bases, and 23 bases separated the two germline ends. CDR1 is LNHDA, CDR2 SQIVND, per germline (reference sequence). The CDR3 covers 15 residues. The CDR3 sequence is CASTPGLGREGGYTF. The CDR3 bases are TGTGCCAGTACCCCGGGATTGGGCAGGGAGGGCGGCTACACCTTC. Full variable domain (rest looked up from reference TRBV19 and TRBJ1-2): DGGITQSPKYLFRKEGQNVTLSCEQNLNHDAMYWYRQDPGQGLRLIYYSQIVNDFQKGDIAEGYSVSREKKESFPLTVTSAQKNPTAFYLCASTPGLGREGGYTFGSGTRLTVV.

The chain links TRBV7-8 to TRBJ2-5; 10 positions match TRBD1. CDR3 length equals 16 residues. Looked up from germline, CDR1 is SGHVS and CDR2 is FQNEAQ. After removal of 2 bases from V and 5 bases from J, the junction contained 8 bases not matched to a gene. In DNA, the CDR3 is TGTGCCAGCAGCTTACGGAGGGACAGGGGCTGGGAGACCCAGTACTTC. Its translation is CASSLRRDRGWETQYF.

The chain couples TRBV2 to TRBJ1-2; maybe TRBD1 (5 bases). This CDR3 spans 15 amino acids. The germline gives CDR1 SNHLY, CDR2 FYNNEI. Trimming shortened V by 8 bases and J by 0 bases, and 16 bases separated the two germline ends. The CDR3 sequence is CASARGRVSNYGYTF. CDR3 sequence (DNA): TGTGCCAGCGCCCGGGGGAGGGTGTCTAACTATGGCTACACCTTC.

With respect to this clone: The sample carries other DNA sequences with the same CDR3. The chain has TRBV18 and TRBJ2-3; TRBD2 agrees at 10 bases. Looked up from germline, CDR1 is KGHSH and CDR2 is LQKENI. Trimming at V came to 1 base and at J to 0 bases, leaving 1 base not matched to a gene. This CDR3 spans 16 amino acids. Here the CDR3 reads CASSPRLAGSTDTQYF. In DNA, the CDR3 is TGTGCCAGCTCACCACGACTAGCGGGTAGCACAGATACGCAGTATTTT.

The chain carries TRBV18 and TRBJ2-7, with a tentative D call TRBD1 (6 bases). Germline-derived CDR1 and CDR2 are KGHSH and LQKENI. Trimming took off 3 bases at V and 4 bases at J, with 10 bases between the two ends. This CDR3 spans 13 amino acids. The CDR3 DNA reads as TGTGCCAGCTCACCGCAGGGGATATACGAGCAGTACTTC. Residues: CASSPQGIYEQYF.

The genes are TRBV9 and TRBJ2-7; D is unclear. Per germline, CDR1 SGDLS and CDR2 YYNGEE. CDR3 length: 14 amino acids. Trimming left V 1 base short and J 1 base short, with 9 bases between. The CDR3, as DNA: TGTGCCAGCAGCGTATCGGTGGGGTCCTACGAGCAGTACTTC. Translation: CASSVSVGSYEQYF.

For the CDR3, the DNA is TGTGCCAGCAAACTCTTAAGACAGGGGAGGGGGAACACTGAAGCTTTCTTT. Its protein product is CASKLLRQGRGNTEAFF. The chain recombines TRBV28 with TRBJ1-1, with TRBD1 identical over 8 bases. Germline trimming cut 7 bases from V and 1 base from J; bases unmatched to any gene: 14. The CDR3 sequence is 17 residues long. CDR1 is MDHEN, CDR2 SYDVKM, per germline.

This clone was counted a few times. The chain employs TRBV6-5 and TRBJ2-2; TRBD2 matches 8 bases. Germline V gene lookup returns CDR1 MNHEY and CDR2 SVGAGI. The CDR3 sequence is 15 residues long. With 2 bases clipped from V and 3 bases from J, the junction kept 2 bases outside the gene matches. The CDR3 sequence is CASSYGAGDTGELFF. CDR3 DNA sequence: TGTGCCAGCAGTTACGGAGCGGGAGACACCGGGGAGCTGTTTTTT.

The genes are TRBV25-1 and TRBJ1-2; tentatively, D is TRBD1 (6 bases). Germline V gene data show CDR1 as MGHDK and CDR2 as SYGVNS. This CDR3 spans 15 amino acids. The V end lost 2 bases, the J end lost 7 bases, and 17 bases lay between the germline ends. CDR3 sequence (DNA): TGTGCCAGCAGTGAAGATGACAGGCCCCGAGGTGGCTACACCTTC. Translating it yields CASSEDDRPRGGYTF.

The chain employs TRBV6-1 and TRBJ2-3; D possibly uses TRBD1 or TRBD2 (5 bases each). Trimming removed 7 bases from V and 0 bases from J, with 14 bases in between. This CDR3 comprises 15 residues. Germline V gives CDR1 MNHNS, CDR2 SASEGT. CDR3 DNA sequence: TGTGCCAGCAATCCGGGGCCGGCTAGCACAGATACGCAGTATTTT. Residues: CASNPGPASTDTQYF.

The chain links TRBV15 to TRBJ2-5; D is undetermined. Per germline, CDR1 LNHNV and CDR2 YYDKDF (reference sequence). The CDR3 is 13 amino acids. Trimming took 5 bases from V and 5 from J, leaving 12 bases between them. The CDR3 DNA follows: TGTGCCACCAGCGTGGACGTCCTTGAGACCCAGTACTTC. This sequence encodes CATSVDVLETQYF.

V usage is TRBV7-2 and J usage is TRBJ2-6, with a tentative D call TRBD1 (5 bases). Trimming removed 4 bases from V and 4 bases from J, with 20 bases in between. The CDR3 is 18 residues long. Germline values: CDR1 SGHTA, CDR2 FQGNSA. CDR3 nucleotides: TGTGCCAGCAGCTCCGCCCCTCCAGGGCCTTGGGGGGCCAACGTCCTGACTTTC. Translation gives CASSSAPPGPWGANVLTF.

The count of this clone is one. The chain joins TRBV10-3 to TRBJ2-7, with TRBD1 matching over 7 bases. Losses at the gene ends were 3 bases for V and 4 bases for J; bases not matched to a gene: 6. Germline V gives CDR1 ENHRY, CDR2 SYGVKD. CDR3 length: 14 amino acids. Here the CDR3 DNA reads TGTGCCATCAGTGATACAGGGACAGCTTACGAGCAGTACTTC. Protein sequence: CAISDTGTAYEQYF.

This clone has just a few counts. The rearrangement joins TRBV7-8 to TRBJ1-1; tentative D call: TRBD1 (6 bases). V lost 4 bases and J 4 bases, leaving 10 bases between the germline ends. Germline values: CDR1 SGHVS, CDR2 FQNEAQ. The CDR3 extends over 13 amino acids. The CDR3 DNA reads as TGTGCCAGCAGCTCGACAGGTTTCACTGAAGCTTTCTTT. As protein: CASSSTGFTEAFF.

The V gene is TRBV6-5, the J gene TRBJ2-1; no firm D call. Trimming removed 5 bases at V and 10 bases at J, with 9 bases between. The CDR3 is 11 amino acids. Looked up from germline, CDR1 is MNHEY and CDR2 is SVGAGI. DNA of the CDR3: TGTGCCAGCAGTGAACTCCAGGAGCAGTTCTTC. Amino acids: CASSELQEQFF.

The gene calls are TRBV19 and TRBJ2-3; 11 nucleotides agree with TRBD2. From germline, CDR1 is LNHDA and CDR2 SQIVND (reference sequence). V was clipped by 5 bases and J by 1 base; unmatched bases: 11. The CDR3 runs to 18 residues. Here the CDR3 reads CASSFAGTSGLRTDTQYF. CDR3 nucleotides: TGTGCCAGTAGTTTTGCCGGGACTAGCGGCCTTCGCACAGATACGCAGTATTTT.

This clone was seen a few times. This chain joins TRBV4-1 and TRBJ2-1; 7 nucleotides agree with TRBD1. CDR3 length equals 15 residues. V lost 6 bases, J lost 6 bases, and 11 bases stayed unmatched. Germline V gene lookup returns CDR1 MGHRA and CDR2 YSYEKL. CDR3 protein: CASRPLTNRGNEQFF. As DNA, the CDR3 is TGCGCCAGCAGACCACTCACTAACAGGGGCAATGAGCAGTTCTTC.

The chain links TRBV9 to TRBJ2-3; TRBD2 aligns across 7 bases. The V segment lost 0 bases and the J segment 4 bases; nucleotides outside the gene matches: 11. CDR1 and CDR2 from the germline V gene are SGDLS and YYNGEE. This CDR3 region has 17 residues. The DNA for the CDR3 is TGTGCCAGCAGCGTAGAATGGATTGGGCGGGAGTCAGATACGCAGTATTTT. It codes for CASSVEWIGRESDTQYF.

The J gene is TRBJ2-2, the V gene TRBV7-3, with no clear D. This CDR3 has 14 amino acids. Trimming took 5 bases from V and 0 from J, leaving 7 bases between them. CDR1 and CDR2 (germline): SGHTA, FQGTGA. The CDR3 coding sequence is TGTGCCAGCAGCCCCCAATCGAACACCGGGGAGCTGTTTTTT. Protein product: CASSPQSNTGELFF.